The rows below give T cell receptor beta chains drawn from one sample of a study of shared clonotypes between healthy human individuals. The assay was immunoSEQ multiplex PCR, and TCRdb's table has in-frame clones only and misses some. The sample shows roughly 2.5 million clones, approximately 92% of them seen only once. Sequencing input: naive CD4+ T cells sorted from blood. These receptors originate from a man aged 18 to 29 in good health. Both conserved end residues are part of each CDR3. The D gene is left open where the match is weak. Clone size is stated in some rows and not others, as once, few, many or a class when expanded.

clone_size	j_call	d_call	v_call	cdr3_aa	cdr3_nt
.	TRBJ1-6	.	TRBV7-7	CASSLRHSYNSPLHF	TGTGCTAGCAGCCTAAGGCATTCCTATAATTCACCCCTCCACTTT
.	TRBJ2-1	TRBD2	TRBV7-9	CASSRGGTYNEQFF	TGTGCCAGCAGCCGGGGGGGCACCTACAATGAGCAGTTCTTC
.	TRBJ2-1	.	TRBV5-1	CASSLASALGGQFF	TGCGCCAGCAGCTTGGCCTCGGCCCTAGGGGGGCAGTTCTTC
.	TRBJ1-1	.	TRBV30	CAWAPSDTEAFF	TGTGCCTGGGCGCCCTCGGACACTGAAGCTTTCTTT
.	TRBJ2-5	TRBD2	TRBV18	CASSGTSGMETQYF	TGTGCCAGCTCCGGGACTAGCGGGATGGAGACCCAGTACTTC
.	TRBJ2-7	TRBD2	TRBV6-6	CASRPGTSGSYEQYF	TGTGCCAGCAGGCCGGGGACTAGCGGCTCCTACGAGCAGTACTTC
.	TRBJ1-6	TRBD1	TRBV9	CASSVEAGGTYNSPLHF	TGTGCCAGCAGCGTAGAGGCAGGGGGAACCTATAATTCACCCCTCCACTTT
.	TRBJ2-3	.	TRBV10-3	CAISETLRDTQYF	TGTGCCATCAGTGAGACCCTTAGAGATACGCAGTATTTT
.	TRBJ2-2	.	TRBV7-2	CASSLFNTGELFF	TGTGCCAGCAGCTTATTTAACACCGGGGAGCTGTTTTTT
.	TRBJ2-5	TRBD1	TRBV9	CASSVVAGTGGETQYF	TGTGCCAGCAGCGTAGTCGCCGGGACAGGGGGCGAGACCCAGTACTTC
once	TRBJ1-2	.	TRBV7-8	CASSGRSGQRFLANYGYTF	TGTGCCAGCAGCGGACGATCTGGACAGCGGTTCCTCGCTAACTATGGCTACACCTTC
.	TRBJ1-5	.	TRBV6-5	CASSYSIEQPQHF	TGTGCCAGCAGTTACTCGATCGAGCAGCCCCAGCATTTT
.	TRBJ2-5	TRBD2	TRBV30	CACRTSGRGIQETQYF	TGTGCCTGCCGGACTAGCGGGAGGGGAATCCAAGAGACCCAGTACTTC
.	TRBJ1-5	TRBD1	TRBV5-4	CASSLGGTGTDQPQHF	TGTGCCAGCAGCTTGGGAGGGACAGGGACGGATCAGCCCCAGCATTTT
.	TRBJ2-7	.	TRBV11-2	CASSLMEASYEQYF	TGTGCCAGCAGCTTAATGGAGGCTAGTTACGAGCAGTACTTC
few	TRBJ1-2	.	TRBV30	CAWRVANYGYTF	TGTGCCTGGAGGGTAGCTAACTATGGCTACACCTTC
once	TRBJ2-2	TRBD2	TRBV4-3	CASSQGLAPTGELFF	TGCGCCAGCAGCCAGGGACTAGCGCCCACCGGGGAGCTGTTTTTT
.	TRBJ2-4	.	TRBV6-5	CASSYQGRGKNIQYF	TGTGCCAGCAGTTACCAGGGAAGGGGCAAAAACATTCAGTACTTC
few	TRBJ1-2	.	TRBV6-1	CASSPQELLLYGYTF	TGTGCCAGCAGTCCACAGGAGCTCCTCCTCTATGGCTACACCTTC
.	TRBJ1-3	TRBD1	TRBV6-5	CASSQTGRNTIYF	TGTGCCAGCAGTCAGACAGGGCGGAACACCATATATTTT
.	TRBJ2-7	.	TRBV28	CASSSARGQTFYEQYF	TGTGCCAGCAGTTCAGCCCGTGGGCAGACCTTCTACGAGCAGTACTTC
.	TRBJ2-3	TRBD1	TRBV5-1	CASSFGQAQGADTQYF	TGCGCCAGCAGCTTCGGACAGGCCCAAGGCGCAGATACGCAGTATTTT
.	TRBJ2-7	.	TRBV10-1	CASSVGPPYEQYF	TGCGCCAGCAGTGTAGGTCCTCCCTACGAGCAGTACTTC
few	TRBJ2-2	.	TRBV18	CASSPQQFANTGELFF	TGTGCCAGCTCACCACAACAGTTCGCGAACACCGGGGAGCTGTTTTTT
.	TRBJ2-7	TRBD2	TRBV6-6	CASSYPSGGPTKQYF	TGTGCCAGCAGTTACCCGAGCGGGGGCCCTACGAAGCAGTACTTC